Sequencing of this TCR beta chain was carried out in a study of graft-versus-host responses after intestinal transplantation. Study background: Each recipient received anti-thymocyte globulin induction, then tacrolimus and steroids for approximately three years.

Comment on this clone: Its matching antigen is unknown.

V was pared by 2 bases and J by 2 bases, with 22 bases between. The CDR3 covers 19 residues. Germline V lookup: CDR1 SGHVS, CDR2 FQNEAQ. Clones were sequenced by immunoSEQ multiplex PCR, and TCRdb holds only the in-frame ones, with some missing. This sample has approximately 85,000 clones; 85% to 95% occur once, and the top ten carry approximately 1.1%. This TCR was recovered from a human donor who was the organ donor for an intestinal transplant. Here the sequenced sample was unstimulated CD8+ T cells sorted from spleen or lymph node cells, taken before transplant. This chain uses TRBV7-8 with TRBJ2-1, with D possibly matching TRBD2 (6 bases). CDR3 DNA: TGTGCCAGCAGCTTAAAGGAGGGAGTATTTTTGGGTGCCTACAATGAGCAGTTCTTC. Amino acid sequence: CASSLKEGVFLGAYNEQFF.